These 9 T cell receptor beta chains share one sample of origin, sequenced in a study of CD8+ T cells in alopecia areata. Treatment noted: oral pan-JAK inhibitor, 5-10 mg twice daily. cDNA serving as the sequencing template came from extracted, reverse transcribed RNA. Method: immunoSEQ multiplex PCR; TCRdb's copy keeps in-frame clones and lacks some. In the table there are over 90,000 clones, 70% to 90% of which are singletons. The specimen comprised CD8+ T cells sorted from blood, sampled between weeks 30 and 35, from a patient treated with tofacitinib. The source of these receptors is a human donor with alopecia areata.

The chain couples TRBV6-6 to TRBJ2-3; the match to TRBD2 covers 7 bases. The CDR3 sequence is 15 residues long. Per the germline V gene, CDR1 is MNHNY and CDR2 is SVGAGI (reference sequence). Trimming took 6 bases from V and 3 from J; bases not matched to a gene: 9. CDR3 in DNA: TGTGCCAGCAGCCGCACTAGCGAGGAAACAGATACGCAGTATTTT. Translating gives CASSRTSEETDTQYF.

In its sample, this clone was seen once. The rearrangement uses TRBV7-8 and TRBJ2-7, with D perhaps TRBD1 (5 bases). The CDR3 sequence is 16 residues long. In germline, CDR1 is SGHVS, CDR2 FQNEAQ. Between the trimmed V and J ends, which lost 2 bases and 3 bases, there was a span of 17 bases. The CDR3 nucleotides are TGTGCCAGCAGCTTACTAACTGGGGCGCTTGGCTACGAGCAGTACTTC. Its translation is CASSLLTGALGYEQYF. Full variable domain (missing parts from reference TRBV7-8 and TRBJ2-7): GAGVSQSPRYKVAKRGQDVALRCDPISGHVSLFWYQQALGQGPEFLTYFQNEAQLDKSGLPSDRFFAERPEGSVSTLKIQRTQQEDSAVYLCASSLLTGALGYEQYFGPGTRLTVT.

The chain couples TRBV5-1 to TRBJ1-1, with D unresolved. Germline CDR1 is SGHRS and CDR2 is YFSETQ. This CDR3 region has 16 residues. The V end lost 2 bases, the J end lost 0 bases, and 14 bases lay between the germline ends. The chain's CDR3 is CASSFNTGSMNTEAFF. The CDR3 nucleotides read TGCGCCAGCAGCTTTAACACCGGCAGCATGAACACTGAAGCTTTCTTT.

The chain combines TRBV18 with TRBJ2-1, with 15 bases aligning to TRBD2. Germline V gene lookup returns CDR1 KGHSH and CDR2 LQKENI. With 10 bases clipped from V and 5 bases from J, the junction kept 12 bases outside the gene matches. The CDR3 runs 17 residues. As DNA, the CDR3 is TGTGCCACCAGCGGACTAGCGGGAGGGCCGATAAACAATGAGCAGTTCTTC. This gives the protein CATSGLAGGPINNEQFF.

This CDR3 reads CASSPPQGVYEQYF. The CDR3 DNA reads as TGTGCCAGCAGCCCCCCTCAGGGAGTCTACGAGCAGTACTTC. The chain employs TRBV7-9 and TRBJ2-7; D possibly matches TRBD1 or TRBD2 (5 bases each). Germline V CDR1 and CDR2: SEHNR, FQNEAQ (reference sequence). V lost 5 bases and J lost 3, with 14 bases in between. The CDR3 contains 14 residues.

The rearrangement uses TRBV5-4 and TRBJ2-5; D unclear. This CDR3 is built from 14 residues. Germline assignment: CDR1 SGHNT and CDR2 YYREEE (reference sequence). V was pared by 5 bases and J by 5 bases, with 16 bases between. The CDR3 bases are TGTGCCAGCAGTTGGCGTCTCGTGGTGGAGACCCAGTACTTC. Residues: CASSWRLVVETQYF.

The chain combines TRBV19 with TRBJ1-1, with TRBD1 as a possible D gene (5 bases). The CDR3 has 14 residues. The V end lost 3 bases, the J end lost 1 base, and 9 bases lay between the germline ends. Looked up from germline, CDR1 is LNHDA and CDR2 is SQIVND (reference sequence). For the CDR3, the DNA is TGTGCCAGTAGTATGGGTCAGGGGAACACTGAAGCTTTCTTT. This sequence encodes CASSMGQGNTEAFF. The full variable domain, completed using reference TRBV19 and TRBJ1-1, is DGGITQSPKYLFRKEGQNVTLSCEQNLNHDAMYWYRQDPGQGLRLIYYSQIVNDFQKGDIAEGYSVSREKKESFPLTVTSAQKNPTAFYLCASSMGQGNTEAFFGQGTRLTVV.

The CDR3 coding sequence is TGTGCCAGCAGTTACAAACAACCCTACGAGCAGTACTTC. The encoded protein is CASSYKQPYEQYF. The chain recombines TRBV6-5 with TRBJ2-7; D remains unclear. The V end was cut by 2 bases, the J end by 2 bases, with 7 bases between. Germline-derived CDR1 and CDR2 are MNHEY and SVGAGI. CDR3 length: 13 amino acids.

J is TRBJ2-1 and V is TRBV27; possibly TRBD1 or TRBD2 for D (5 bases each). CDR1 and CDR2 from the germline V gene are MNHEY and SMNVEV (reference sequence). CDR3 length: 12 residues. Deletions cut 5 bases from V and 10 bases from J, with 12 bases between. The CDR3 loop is CASSQTGTEQFF. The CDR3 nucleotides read TGTGCCAGCAGTCAGACCGGGACCGAGCAGTTCTTC.